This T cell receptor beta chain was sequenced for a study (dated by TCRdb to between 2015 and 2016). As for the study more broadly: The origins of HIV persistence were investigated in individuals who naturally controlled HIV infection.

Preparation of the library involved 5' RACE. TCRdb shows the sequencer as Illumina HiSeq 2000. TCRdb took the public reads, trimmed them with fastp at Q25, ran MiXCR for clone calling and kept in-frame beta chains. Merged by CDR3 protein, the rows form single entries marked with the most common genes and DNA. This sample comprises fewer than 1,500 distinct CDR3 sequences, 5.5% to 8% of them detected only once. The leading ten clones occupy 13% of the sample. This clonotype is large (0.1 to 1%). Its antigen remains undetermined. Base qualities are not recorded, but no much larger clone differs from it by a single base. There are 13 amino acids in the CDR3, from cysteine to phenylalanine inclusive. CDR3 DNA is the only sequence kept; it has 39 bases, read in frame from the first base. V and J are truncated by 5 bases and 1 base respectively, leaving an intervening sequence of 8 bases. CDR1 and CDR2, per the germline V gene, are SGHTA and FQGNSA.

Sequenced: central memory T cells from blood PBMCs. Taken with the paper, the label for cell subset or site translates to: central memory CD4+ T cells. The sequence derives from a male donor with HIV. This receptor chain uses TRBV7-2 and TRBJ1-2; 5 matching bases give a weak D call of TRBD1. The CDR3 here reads CASSPDSNYGYTF. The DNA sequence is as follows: TGTGCCAGCAGCCCCGACAGTAACTATGGCTACACCTTC.